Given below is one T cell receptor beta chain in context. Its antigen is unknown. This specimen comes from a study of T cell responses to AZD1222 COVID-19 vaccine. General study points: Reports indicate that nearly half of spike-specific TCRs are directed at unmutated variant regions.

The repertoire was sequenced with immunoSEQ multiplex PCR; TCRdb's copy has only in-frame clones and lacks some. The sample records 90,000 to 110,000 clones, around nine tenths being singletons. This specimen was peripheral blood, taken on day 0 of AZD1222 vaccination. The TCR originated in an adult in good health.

CDR3 bases: TGTGCCAGCAGTTTATTTGGGGGACCAGCCTACAATGAGCAGTTCTTC. Its protein is CASSLFGGPAYNEQFF. V usage is TRBV27 and J usage is TRBJ2-1; either TRBD1 or TRBD2 may supply D (5 bases each). Deletions cut 1 base from V and 2 bases from J, with 12 bases between. The germline V gene encodes CDR1 MNHEY and CDR2 SMNVEV (reference sequence). CDR3 length: 16 residues.